This TCR beta chain was found in a study of shared clonotypes between healthy human individuals. For the study at large: There were three CD4 naive, three CD4 memory, two CD8 naive and one CD8 memory plates per donor.

Naive CD8 cells were CD45RO-negative, positively selected for CCR7, excluding terminally differentiated effector memory CD45RA+ cells. Findings of the study overall: When naive CD4 clonotypes were compared across a few donors, around 4.6% were shared. Rarefaction gave evidence that sorted-subset sequencing remained incomplete despite large depth.

For this clone: Its target is unknown. Other DNA sequences in the sample encode the same CDR3.

V lost 4 bases and J 0 bases, leaving 5 bases between the germline ends. The CDR3 is made up of 13 amino acids. Germline V lookup: CDR1 SGDLS, CDR2 YYNGEE. Assay execution took place at the deep level. Only in-frame clones appear in the TCRdb table, and some are missing; sequencing was by immunoSEQ multiplex PCR. This sample has 2 million or so clones, with 85% to 95% found just once. The sequence was obtained from a man between 18 and 29 years old in good health. Sequencing input: naive CD8+ T cells sorted from blood. This chain uses TRBV9 with TRBJ2-1, with no clear D. The CDR3 bases are TGTGCCAGCAGCCTGGGCTCCTACAATGAGCAGTTCTTC. It specifies CASSLGSYNEQFF.